What follows is one T cell receptor beta chain and its context. Its antigen is unidentified. This same CDR3 is encoded by further DNA sequences in the sample. This record comes from a study of shared clonotypes between healthy human individuals. Findings and limits, study-wide: Some clonotypes were shared by all four sorted-subset donors, while others were not shared. The non-shared ones had lower generation probabilities than the shared ones.

In the source study's methods: Without quality scores, immunoSEQ junctional reads could not be filtered like full-length reads. Here immunoSEQ multiplex PCR was the method, and the copy in TCRdb shows in-frame clones only, minus some. For V, J and clone size, that table is used; D and trimming come from the DNA. Of 2 million to 2.5 million clones detected, 85% to 95% appear once; the ten largest clones hold around 0.35%. Trimming stripped 3 bases from V and 3 bases from J, with 9 bases between. The CDR3 length is 14 residues. CDR1 and CDR2 from the germline V gene are SGHRS and YFSETQ. Free of recent acute infections or vaccinations, the donors were healthy HIV-negative adults.

This chain joins TRBV5-1 and TRBJ2-2; TRBD1 is a possible D gene (6 bases). The clonotype originates from a man aged 18 to 30 in good health. Some clones in this sample may be carry-over from other donors' samples. Specimen: naive CD4+ T cells from PBMCs. Stated subset: CD45RA+ positively selected. The CDR3 protein is CASSSRTDTGELFF. DNA for the CDR3: TGCGCCAGCAGCTCCAGGACAGACACCGGGGAGCTGTTTTTT. The full variable domain, with the rest looked up from reference TRBV5-1 and TRBJ2-2, is KAGVTQTPRYLIKTRGQQVTLSCSPISGHRSVSWYQQTPGQGLQFLFEYFSETQRNKGNFPGRFSGRQFSNSRSEMNVSTLELGDSALYLCASSSRTDTGELFFGEGSRLTVL.